This entry concerns a single T cell receptor (beta chain). What it recognizes is unknown. The sample belongs to a study of T cells after yellow fever vaccination. Regarding the study as a whole: The booster response re-showed most primary clones: approximately 97% CD4, more than 70% CD8.

The TCR cDNA carried a universal primer site and UMIs from 5'RACE template switching. TCRdb reanalysed the 5' RACE reads using MiXCR and keeps one entry per CDR3 protein. The sample has around 550,000 distinct CDR3 sequences; about 19% are singletons. V lost 6 bases and J 1 base, leaving 13 bases between the germline ends. The CDR3 is 14 amino acids. CDR1 is SGHRS and CDR2 is YFSETQ in the germline V gene. Sequenced material: PBMCs, taken 15 days after the yellow fever booster vaccination. The source of this sequence is a man aged 25-45 years who received the YFV17D yellow fever vaccine. V gene TRBV5-1 combines with J gene TRBJ1-1; D possibly corresponds to TRBD1 (5 bases). In DNA form, the CDR3 reads TGCGCCAGCATCCAGGGTACTGCGAACACTGAAGCTTTCTTT. It specifies CASIQGTANTEAFF.